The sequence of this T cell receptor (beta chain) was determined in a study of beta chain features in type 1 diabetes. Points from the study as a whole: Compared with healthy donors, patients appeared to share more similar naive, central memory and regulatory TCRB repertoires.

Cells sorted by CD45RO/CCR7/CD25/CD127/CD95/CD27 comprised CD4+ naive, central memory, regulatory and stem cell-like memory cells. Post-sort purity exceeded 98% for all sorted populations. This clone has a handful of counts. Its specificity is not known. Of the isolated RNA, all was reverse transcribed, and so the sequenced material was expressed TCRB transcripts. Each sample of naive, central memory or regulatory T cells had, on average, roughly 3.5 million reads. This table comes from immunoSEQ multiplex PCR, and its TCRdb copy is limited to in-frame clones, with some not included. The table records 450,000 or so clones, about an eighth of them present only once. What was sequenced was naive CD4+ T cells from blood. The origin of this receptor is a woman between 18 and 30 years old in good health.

The CDR3 reads CASSPRTGALGQYV. The CDR3 DNA follows: TGTGCCAGCAGCCCTAGGACAGGGGCTCTGGGGCAGTACGTC. This chain links TRBV11-1 with TRBJ2-7; 9 bases map to TRBD1. The junction had 11 bases not matched to a gene; V was cut back by 5 bases and J by 9 bases. The germline CDR1 and CDR2 sequences are SGHAT and FQDESV (reference sequence). This CDR3 contains 14 residues.